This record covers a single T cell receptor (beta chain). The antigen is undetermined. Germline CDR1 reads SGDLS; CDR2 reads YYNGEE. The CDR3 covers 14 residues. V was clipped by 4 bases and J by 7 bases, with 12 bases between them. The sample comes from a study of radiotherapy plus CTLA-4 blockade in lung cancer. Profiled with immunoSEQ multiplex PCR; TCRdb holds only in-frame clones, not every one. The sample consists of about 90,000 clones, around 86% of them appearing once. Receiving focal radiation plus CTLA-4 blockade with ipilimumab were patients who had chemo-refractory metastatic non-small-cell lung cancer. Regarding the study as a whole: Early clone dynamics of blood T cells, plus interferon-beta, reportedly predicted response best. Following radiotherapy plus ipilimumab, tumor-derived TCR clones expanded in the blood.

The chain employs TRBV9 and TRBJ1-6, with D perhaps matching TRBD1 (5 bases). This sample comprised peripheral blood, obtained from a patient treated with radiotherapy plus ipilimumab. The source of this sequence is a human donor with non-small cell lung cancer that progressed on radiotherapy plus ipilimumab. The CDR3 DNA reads TGTGCCAGCAGCTCAGGGAGCGGGAATTCACCCCTCCACTTT. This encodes CASSSGSGNSPLHF.